This T cell receptor beta chain was recovered during a study of OX40 agonist ivuxolimab in advanced cancers. Turning to this clone: An end of the junction does not agree with germline; a read error may underlie this.

Using immunoSEQ multiplex PCR, the repertoire was profiled, and TCRdb retains in-frame clones only, with some absent. The data show over 150,000 clones, 85% to 95% seen once. Per the germline V gene, CDR1 is SEHNR and CDR2 is FQNEAQ (reference sequence). The CDR3 sequence is 15 residues long. The chain employs TRBV7-9 and TRBJ2-7; tentative D call: TRBD2 (6 bases). The sample was CD4+ or CD8+ T cells sorted from blood, taken in a trial of the OX40 agonist ivuxolimab. The TCR originated in an adult with an advanced solid tumor such as melanoma, head and neck, liver or kidney cancer. As DNA, the CDR3 is TGTGCCAGCAGCTTAGCCTATCGCGATAGTGCGGGGCCAATCTTC. This encodes CASSLAYRDSAGPIF.